The clone carrying this TCR beta chain was observed once. Its antigen is unidentified. It was with 60 Vbeta and 13 Jbeta primers that the PCR ran. Measured with immunoSEQ multiplex PCR; TCRdb has only the in-frame clones, and not every one. The sample consists of fewer than 75,000 clones, roughly three quarters of them appearing once. The V and J ends lost 4 bases and 4 bases, in that order; junction bases with no gene match: 1. Germline V lookup: CDR1 SGHNT, CDR2 YYREEE (reference sequence). The CDR3 is 13 amino acids. This sample is drawn from a study of cytomegalovirus exposure and HLA in healthy donors. In the study overall: In terms of ancestry, the Caucasian-associated cluster contained roughly 81% of the roughly 400 genotyped donors.

Findings and caveats of the study: Later on, an analysis found that several of the most significant clusters appeared to be linked to common viral pathogens, which included parvovirus B19. It has been reported that TCR beta sequences accurately predicted the HLA-A and HLA-B alleles of most subjects. Across donors, sequencing depth was assumed by presence/absence analyses to be roughly uniform.

Sequences were obtained from PBMCs. The J gene is TRBJ2-5, the V gene TRBV5-4, with 10 bases matching TRBD1. This receptor was identified in a woman aged 25 to 39 in good health and CMV-seronegative. The CDR3: CASSRDRGETQYF. CDR3 coding DNA: TGTGCCAGCAGCCGGGACAGGGGAGAGACCCAGTACTTC.